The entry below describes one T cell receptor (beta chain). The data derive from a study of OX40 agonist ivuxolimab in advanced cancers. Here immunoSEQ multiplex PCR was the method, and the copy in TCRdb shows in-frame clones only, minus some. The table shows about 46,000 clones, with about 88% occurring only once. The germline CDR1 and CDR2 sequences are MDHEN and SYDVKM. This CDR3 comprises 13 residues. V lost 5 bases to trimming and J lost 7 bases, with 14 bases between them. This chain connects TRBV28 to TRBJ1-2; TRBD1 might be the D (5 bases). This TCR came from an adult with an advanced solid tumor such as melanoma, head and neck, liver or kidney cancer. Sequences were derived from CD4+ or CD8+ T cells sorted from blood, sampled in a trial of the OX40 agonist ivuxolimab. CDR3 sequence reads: CASSPGQGTGYTF. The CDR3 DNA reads TGTGCCAGCAGTCCCGGGCAGGGCACTGGCTACACCTTC.